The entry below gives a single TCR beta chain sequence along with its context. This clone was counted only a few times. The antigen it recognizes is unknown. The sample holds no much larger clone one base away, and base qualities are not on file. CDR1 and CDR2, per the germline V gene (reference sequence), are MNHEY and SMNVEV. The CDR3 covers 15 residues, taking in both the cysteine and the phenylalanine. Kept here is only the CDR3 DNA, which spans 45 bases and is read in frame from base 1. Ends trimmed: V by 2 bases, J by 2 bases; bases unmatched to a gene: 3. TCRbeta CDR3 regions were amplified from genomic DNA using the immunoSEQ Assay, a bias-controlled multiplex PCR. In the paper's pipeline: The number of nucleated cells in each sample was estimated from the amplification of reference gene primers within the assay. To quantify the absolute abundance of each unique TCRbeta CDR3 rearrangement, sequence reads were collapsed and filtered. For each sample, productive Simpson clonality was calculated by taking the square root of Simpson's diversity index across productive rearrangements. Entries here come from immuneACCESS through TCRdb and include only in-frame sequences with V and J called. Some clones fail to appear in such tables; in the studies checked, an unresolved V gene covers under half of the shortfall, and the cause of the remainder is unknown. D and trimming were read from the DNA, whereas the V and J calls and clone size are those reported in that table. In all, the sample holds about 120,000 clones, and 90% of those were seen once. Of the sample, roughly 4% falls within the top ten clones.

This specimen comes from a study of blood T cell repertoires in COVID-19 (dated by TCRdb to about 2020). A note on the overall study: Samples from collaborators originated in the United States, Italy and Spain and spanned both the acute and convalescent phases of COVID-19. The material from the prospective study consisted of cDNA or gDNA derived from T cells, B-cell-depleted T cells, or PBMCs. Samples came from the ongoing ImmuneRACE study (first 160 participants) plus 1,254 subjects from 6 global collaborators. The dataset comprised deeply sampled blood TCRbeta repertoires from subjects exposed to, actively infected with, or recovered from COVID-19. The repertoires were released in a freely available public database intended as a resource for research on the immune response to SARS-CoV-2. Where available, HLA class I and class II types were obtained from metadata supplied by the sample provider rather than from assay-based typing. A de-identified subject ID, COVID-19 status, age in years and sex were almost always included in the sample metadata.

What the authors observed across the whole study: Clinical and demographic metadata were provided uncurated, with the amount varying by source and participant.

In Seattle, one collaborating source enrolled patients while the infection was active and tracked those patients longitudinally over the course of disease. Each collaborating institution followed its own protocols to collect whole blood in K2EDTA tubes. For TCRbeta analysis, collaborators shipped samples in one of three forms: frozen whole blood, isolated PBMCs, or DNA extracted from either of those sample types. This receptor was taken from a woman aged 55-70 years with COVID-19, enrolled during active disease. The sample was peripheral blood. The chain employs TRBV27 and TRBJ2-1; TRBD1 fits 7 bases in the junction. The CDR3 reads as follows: CASSLDRAPYNEQFF. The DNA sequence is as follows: TGTGCCAGCAGTTTAGACAGGGCTCCCTACAATGAGCAGTTCTTC.